This TCR beta chain was captured by sequencing in a study of blood T cell repertoires in COVID-19. Whole-study context: Researchers got acute and convalescent COVID-19 samples from the United States, Italy and Spain.

From germline, CDR1 is MGHRA and CDR2 YSYEKL. The CDR3 loop spans 13 amino acids. V lost 4 bases, J lost 4 bases, and 7 bases lay in between. Measured with immunoSEQ multiplex PCR; TCRdb has only the in-frame clones, and not every one. The sample holds roughly 120,000 clones, roughly 80% seen once. The chain employs TRBV4-1 and TRBJ2-2; D may be TRBD1 (5 bases). This sequence originates from a man aged 30 to 39 with acute or convalescent COVID-19. The material sequenced was peripheral blood. The CDR3 reads CASSRTGTGELFF. The CDR3 nucleotides are TGCGCCAGCAGCCGCACAGGCACCGGGGAGCTGTTTTTT.